This TCR beta chain emerged from a study of T cell changes during pregnancy in multiple sclerosis. TCRdb's table, derived via immunoSEQ multiplex PCR, lists solely in-frame clones and lacks some. The data hold 70,000 to 100,000 clones, with approximately 94% observed a single time. This sequence was found in a female donor with multiple sclerosis, enrolled in a pregnancy study. Source: peripheral blood, taken in the third trimester of pregnancy.

CDR3 sequence reads: CASSLGGALGTPQHF. The CDR3, as DNA: TGTGCCAGCAGTTTGGGAGGGGCCCTCGGTACGCCCCAGCATTTT. This rearrangement joins TRBV27 to TRBJ1-5; D perhaps matches TRBD1 (5 bases). Germline V gene sequence: CDR1 MNHEY, CDR2 SMNVEV (reference sequence). The CDR3 is made up of 15 amino acids. Trimming took off 3 bases at V and 9 bases at J, with 18 bases between the two ends.